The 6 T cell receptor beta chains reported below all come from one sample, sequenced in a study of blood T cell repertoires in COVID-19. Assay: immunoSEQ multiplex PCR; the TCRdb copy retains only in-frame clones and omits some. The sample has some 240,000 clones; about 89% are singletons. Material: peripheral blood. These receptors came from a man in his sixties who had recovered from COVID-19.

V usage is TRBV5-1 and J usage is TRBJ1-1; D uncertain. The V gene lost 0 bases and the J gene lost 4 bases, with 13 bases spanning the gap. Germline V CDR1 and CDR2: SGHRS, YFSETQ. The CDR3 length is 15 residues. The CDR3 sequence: CASSLGSGDATEAFF. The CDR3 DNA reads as TGCGCCAGCAGCTTGGGGAGCGGGGATGCCACTGAAGCTTTCTTT.

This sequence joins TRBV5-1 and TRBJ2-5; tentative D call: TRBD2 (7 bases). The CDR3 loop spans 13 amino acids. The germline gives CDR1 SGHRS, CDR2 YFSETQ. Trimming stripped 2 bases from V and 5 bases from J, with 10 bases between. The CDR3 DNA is TGCGCCAGCAGCTTTGGCGGGGGCGAGACCCAGTACTTC. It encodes CASSFGGGETQYF.

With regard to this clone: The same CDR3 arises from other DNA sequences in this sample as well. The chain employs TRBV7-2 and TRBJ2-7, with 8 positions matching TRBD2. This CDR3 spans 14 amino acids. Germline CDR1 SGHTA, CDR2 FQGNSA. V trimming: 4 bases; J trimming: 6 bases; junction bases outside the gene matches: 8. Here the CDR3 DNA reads TGTGCCAGCAGCTCTCTCGCGGGAGGAGGCGAGCAGTACTTC. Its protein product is CASSSLAGGGEQYF.

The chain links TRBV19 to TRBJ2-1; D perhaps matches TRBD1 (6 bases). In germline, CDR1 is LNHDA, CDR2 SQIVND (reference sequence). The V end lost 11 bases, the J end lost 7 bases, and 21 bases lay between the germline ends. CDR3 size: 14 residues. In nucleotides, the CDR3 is TGTGCCGTGCAGGGGCACGGGGCAATGAATGAGCAGTTCTTC. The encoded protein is CAVQGHGAMNEQFF.

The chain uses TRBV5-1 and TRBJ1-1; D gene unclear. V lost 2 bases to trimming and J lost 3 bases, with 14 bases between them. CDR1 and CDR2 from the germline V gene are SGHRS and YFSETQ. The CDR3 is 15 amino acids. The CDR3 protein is CASSLSAPTHTEAFF. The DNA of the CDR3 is TGCGCCAGCAGCTTATCCGCTCCCACACACACTGAAGCTTTCTTT.

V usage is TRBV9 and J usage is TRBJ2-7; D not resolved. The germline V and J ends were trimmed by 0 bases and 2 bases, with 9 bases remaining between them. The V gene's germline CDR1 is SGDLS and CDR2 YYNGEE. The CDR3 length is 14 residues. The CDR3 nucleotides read TGTGCCAGCAGCGTAGACGTACTACCCTACGAGCAGTACTTC. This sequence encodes CASSVDVLPYEQYF.